Following are 29 T cell receptor beta chains from one sample sequenced in a study of T cell changes during pregnancy in multiple sclerosis (dated by TCRdb to about 2019). The library relied on the immunoSEQ multiplex PCR assay. TCRdb stores this immuneACCESS table with in-frame sequences only. Part of the clones is absent; in the studies checked, under half of the shortfall reflects unresolved V genes, and no reason is known for the rest. A total of about 120,000 clones appear in this sample, 85% to 95% of them only once. The ten largest clonotypes hold 6.2% of the sample. The starting material was peripheral blood, obtained before pregnancy. These receptors were collected from a female donor with multiple sclerosis, enrolled in a pregnancy study.

V usage is TRBV25-1 and J usage is TRBJ1-2; tentative D call: TRBD1 (5 bases). Trimming took 4 bases from V and 6 from J, leaving 18 bases between them. Germline assignment: CDR1 MGHDK and CDR2 SYGVNS. The CDR3 has 15 amino acids. Written as DNA, the CDR3 is TGTGCCAGCAGTGGCTATGCCAGGGAGGAAAATGGCTACACCTTC. Protein: CASSGYAREENGYTF.

This sequence joins TRBV6-6 and TRBJ1-5; D is unclear. V was clipped by 0 bases and J by 4 bases, with 7 bases between them. Germline loops: CDR1 MNHNY, CDR2 SVGAGI (reference sequence). The CDR3 covers 14 residues. The DNA of the CDR3 is TGTGCCAGCAGTTACTCGGACTGGAATCAGCCCCAGCATTTT. It specifies CASSYSDWNQPQHF.

A single count supports this clone. V is TRBV7-9 and J is TRBJ2-5; TRBD2 matches 10 bases. The J segment lost 5 bases and the V segment lost 5 bases, leaving 8 bases of the junction unmatched. The CDR3 loop spans 15 amino acids. Germline-derived CDR1 and CDR2 are SEHNR and FQNEAQ (reference sequence). The CDR3 DNA sequence: TGTGCCAGCAGCCCGCAACTAGCGGGGAAGGAGACCCAGTACTTC. Translation gives CASSPQLAGKETQYF.

This clone has just one count. V and J are TRBV9 and TRBJ2-7; 8 positions agree with TRBD1. There are 14 residues in the CDR3. Looked up from germline, CDR1 is SGDLS and CDR2 is YYNGEE. J lost 3 bases, V lost 2 bases, and 4 bases had no gene match. CDR3 DNA sequence: TGTGCCAGCAGCGTGACGGACAGGGTCTACGAGCAGTACTTC. As protein: CASSVTDRVYEQYF.

The chain recombines TRBV2 with TRBJ1-5; a weak D match, TRBD1 (6 bases). V was shortened by 0 bases and J by 0 bases, with 12 bases between the two germline ends. The CDR3 loop spans 17 amino acids. In germline, CDR1 is SNHLY, CDR2 FYNNEI. CDR3 loop: CASSEARSRGSNQPQHF. The CDR3, as DNA: TGTGCCAGCAGTGAAGCGAGGAGCAGGGGTAGCAATCAGCCCCAGCATTTT.

The gene calls are TRBV19 and TRBJ2-1; 7 nucleotides agree with TRBD1. The CDR3 is 13 residues long. CDR1 and CDR2 (germline): LNHDA, SQIVND (reference sequence). The V gene end was trimmed by 4 bases and the J gene end by 5 bases; junction bases not matched to a gene: 2. The CDR3 DNA follows: TGTGCCAGTAGTAAGGGGGCCGACAATGAGCAGTTCTTC. This codes for CASSKGADNEQFF.

This clone was detected a few times. The gene calls are TRBV21-1 and TRBJ2-1; TRBD2, as called in the table, went unchecked against the DNA. TRBV21-1 is tagged as a pseudogene. The CDR3 consists of 10 residues. This CDR3 reads CTAPENEQFF. The CDR3, as DNA: TGCACCGCCCCCGAGAATGAGCAGTTCTTC.

This rearrangement joins TRBV7-2 to TRBJ2-1; 9 positions match TRBD2. Germline CDR1 is SGHTA and CDR2 is FQGNSA. The ends lost 4 bases at V and 2 bases at J; junction bases unmatched: 6. This CDR3 is 16 amino acids long. Written as DNA, the CDR3 is TGTGCCAGCAGCTGGCGCCAGCGGGGGGCCTACAATGAGCAGTTCTTC. Encoded protein: CASSWRQRGAYNEQFF.

V is TRBV5-4 and J is TRBJ2-2, with D maybe TRBD1 (6 bases). The CDR3 extends over 16 amino acids. From germline, CDR1 is SGHNT and CDR2 YYREEE (reference sequence). V lost 4 bases to trimming and J lost 0 bases, with 13 bases between them. CDR3 sequence: CASSISRGTNTGELFF. CDR3 bases: TGTGCCAGCAGCATCTCCAGGGGAACGAACACCGGGGAGCTGTTTTTT. Combining the CDR3 with reference TRBV5-4 and TRBJ2-2 gives the whole variable domain ETGVTQSPTHLIKTRGQQVTLRCSSQSGHNTVSWYQQALGQGPQFIFQYYREEENGRGNFPPRFSGLQFPNYSSELNVNALELDDSALYLCASSISRGTNTGELFFGEGSRLTVL.

The CDR3 sequence is CASSVDVRGANYGYTF. The CDR3 DNA follows: TGTGCCAGCAGCGTAGACGTCAGGGGCGCCAACTATGGCTACACCTTC. The rearrangement uses TRBV9 and TRBJ1-2; a weak D match, TRBD1 (6 bases). Germline V gene data show CDR1 as SGDLS and CDR2 as YYNGEE. The CDR3 is made up of 16 amino acids. Trimming left V 0 bases short and J 2 bases short, with 14 bases between.

This clone was counted only a few times. The rearrangement uses TRBV29-1 and TRBJ1-1; no clear D gene. The CDR3 runs 15 residues. The V end lost 6 bases, the J end lost 0 bases, and 17 bases lay between the germline ends. The germline V gene encodes CDR1 SQVTM and CDR2 ANQGSEA. CDR3 sequence (DNA): TGCAGCGTCTCCGCCCCCCCTACAGTGAACACTGAAGCTTTCTTT. It codes for CSVSAPPTVNTEAFF. Using reference TRBV29-1 and TRBJ1-1 for the parts outside the CDR3, the full variable domain is SAVISQKPSRDICQRGTSLTIQCQVDSQVTMMFWYRQQPGQSLTLIATANQGSEATYESGFVIDKFPISRPNLTFSTLTVSNMSPEDSSIYLCSVSAPPTVNTEAFFGQGTRLTVV.

The chain joins TRBV19 to TRBJ2-4, with D perhaps matching TRBD1 (5 bases). This CDR3 spans 12 amino acids. Trimming removed 3 bases at V and 8 bases at J, with 8 bases between. Germline lookup yields CDR1 LNHDA and CDR2 SQIVND (reference sequence). CDR3 sequence (DNA): TGTGCCAGTAGTATTTTAGGGGACATTCAGTACTTC. Translated: CASSILGDIQYF.

The V call is TRBV7-7, the J call TRBJ2-3; D call uncertain. Trimming took off 1 base at V and 3 bases at J, with 5 bases between the two ends. The CDR3 contains 13 residues. Germline-derived CDR1 and CDR2 are SSHAT and FNYEAQ (reference sequence). The CDR3, as DNA: TGTGCCAGCAGCTTAGGTCTAACAGATACGCAGTATTTT. This sequence encodes CASSLGLTDTQYF.

This clone was seen only a few times. The rearrangement links TRBV28 to TRBJ1-2, with unresolved D. Per germline, CDR1 MDHEN and CDR2 SYDVKM. Trimming shortened V by 5 bases and J by 3 bases, and 7 bases separated the two germline ends. This CDR3 is built from 12 residues. CDR3 residues: CASSQDYYGYTF. As DNA, the CDR3 is TGTGCCAGCAGTCAAGACTACTATGGCTACACCTTC.

V usage is TRBV7-8 and J usage is TRBJ2-5, with TRBD2 as a possible D gene (7 bases). Trimming removed 0 bases at V and 7 bases at J, with 15 bases between. This CDR3 is 15 amino acids long. Germline CDR1 and CDR2: SGHVS and FQNEAQ. CDR3 residues: CASSLAVPAGATQYF. For the CDR3, the DNA is TGTGCCAGCAGCTTAGCGGTCCCCGCGGGGGCGACCCAGTACTTC.

This rearrangement joins TRBV30 to TRBJ1-2; 7 nucleotides agree with TRBD1. This CDR3 region has 14 residues. Germline V gene data show CDR1 as GTSNPN and CDR2 as SVGIG (reference sequence). V shed 5 bases and J 0 bases; nucleotides not matched to a gene: 6. The CDR3 sequence: CAWDRQGSNYGYTF. CDR3 nucleotides: TGTGCCTGGGATAGACAGGGTTCTAACTATGGCTACACCTTC.

The V gene is TRBV28, the J gene TRBJ2-2; 7 bases map to TRBD2. Germline CDR1 reads MDHEN; CDR2 reads SYDVKM. The CDR3 length is 17 residues. V gave up 5 bases and J gave up 1 base; unmatched junction bases: 10. The CDR3 loop reads CASSPLWGRGNTGELFF. For the CDR3, the DNA is TGTGCCAGCAGTCCCCTTTGGGGGAGGGGGAACACCGGGGAGCTGTTTTTT.

The chain combines TRBV19 with TRBJ1-5, with 9 bases lining up with TRBD1. This CDR3 region has 15 residues. With V trimmed by 6 bases and J by 6 bases, 9 bases remained unmatched. CDR1 LNHDA and CDR2 SQIVND come from the germline V gene (reference sequence). The CDR3 region has the DNA TGTGCCAGTAGCCTCTTACAGGGGGCAGGTCAGCCCCAGCATTTT. Translation: CASSLLQGAGQPQHF.

The chain links TRBV6-1 to TRBJ2-1, with 8 bases lining up with TRBD2. Germline-derived CDR1 and CDR2 are MNHNS and SASEGT. CDR3 length equals 15 residues. J lost 7 bases, V lost 7 bases, and 12 bases had no gene match. The CDR3 region has the DNA TGTGCCAGCACCCATACTAGCGGCTCTACAAATGAGCAGTTCTTC. This translates into CASTHTSGSTNEQFF.

This CDR3 is CASSVDAGTSGGALSSYNEQFF. As DNA, the CDR3 is TGTGCCAGCAGCGTAGACGCTGGGACTAGCGGGGGGGCCTTGAGCTCCTACAATGAGCAGTTCTTC. The rearrangement links TRBV9 to TRBJ2-1, with 16 positions matching TRBD2. CDR1 is SGDLS, CDR2 YYNGEE, per germline. V lost 0 bases to trimming and J lost 0 bases; unmatched junction nucleotides: 12. This CDR3 contains 22 residues. Full variable domain (remainder filled in from reference TRBV9 and TRBJ2-1): DSGVTQTPKHLITATGQRVTLRCSPRSGDLSVYWYQQSLDQGLQFLIQYYNGEERAKGNILERFSAQQFPDLHSELNLSSLELGDSALYFCASSVDAGTSGGALSSYNEQFFGPGTRLTVL.

The chain uses TRBV5-1 and TRBJ2-2, with D possibly TRBD2 on 6 matching bases. CDR1 SGHRS and CDR2 YFSETQ come from the germline V gene. The CDR3 is 15 amino acids. The V end lost 2 bases, the J end lost 1 base, and 9 bases lay between the germline ends. CDR3 DNA: TGCGCCAGCAGCTTACGGGAGATGAACACCGGGGAGCTGTTTTTT. Translating gives CASSLREMNTGELFF. Supplemented by reference TRBV5-1 and TRBJ2-2, the full variable domain reads KAGVTQTPRYLIKTRGQQVTLSCSPISGHRSVSWYQQTPGQGLQFLFEYFSETQRNKGNFPGRFSGRQFSNSRSEMNVSTLELGDSALYLCASSLREMNTGELFFGEGSRLTVL.

The chain carries TRBV7-2 and TRBJ1-1, with a weak D call TRBD1 (5 bases). The CDR3 consists of 13 residues. V was pared by 1 base and J by 4 bases, with 7 bases between. Per germline, CDR1 SGHTA and CDR2 FQGNSA. CDR3: CASSLGGVTEAFF. The CDR3, as DNA: TGTGCCAGCAGCTTAGGGGGCGTCACTGAAGCTTTCTTT.

The J gene is TRBJ2-2, the V gene TRBV18; tentatively, D is TRBD1 (5 bases). Trimming removed 0 bases at V and 4 bases at J, with 15 bases between. Germline V gene lookup returns CDR1 KGHSH and CDR2 LQKENI. CDR3 length equals 17 residues. Here the CDR3 DNA reads TGTGCCAGCTCACCACCTGTAAAACAGGAACGCACCGGGGAGCTGTTTTTT. It translates to CASSPPVKQERTGELFF.

The rearrangement uses TRBV5-1 and TRBJ2-7, with 13 bases lining up with TRBD2. The germline V gene has CDR1 SGHRS and CDR2 YFSETQ. Trimming at V came to 3 bases and at J to 2 bases, leaving 2 bases not matched to a gene. This CDR3 contains 15 residues. DNA for the CDR3: TGCGCCAGCAGCTCAGGACTAGCGGGAGCCTACGAGCAGTACTTC. The encoded protein is CASSSGLAGAYEQYF.

The V and J genes are TRBV18 and TRBJ2-1; D gene unclear. CDR1 KGHSH and CDR2 LQKENI come from the germline V gene. The V end lost 2 bases, the J end lost 9 bases, and 8 bases lay between the germline ends. The CDR3 is 12 amino acids. CDR3 in amino acids: CASSPSYAEQFF. The CDR3 DNA follows: TGTGCCAGCTCACCATCCTACGCTGAGCAGTTCTTC. The entire variable domain, with the rest obtained from reference TRBV18 and TRBJ2-1, is as follows: NAGVMQNPRHLVRRRGQEARLRCSPMKGHSHVYWYRQLPEEGLKFMVYLQKENIIDESGMPKERFSAEFPKEGPSILRIQQVVRGDSAAYFCASSPSYAEQFFGPGTRLTVL.

V is TRBV9 and J is TRBJ1-4, with unresolved D. Per the germline V gene, CDR1 is SGDLS and CDR2 is YYNGEE. V was pared by 3 bases and J by 1 base, with 7 bases between. The CDR3 runs to 14 residues. The CDR3 DNA is TGTGCCAGCAGCGACCGGGAAACTAATGAAAAACTGTTTTTT. As protein: CASSDRETNEKLFF.

The V gene is TRBV28, the J gene TRBJ2-7; weak D call: TRBD2 (6 bases). Germline V CDR1 and CDR2: MDHEN, SYDVKM. The CDR3 runs 12 residues. The V end lost 5 bases, the J end lost 9 bases, and 14 bases lay between the germline ends. The CDR3 spells CASSEARDLQYF. CDR3 nucleotide sequence: TGTGCCAGCAGTGAAGCCCGGGACTTGCAGTACTTC. The whole variable domain, remainder taken from reference TRBV28 and TRBJ2-7, is DVKVTQSSRYLVKRTGEKVFLECVQDMDHENMFWYRQDPGLGLRLIYFSYDVKMKEKGDIPEGYSVSREKKERFSLILESASTNQTSMYLCASSEARDLQYFGPGTRLTVT.

The chain has TRBV6-5 and TRBJ2-4, with TRBD1 identical over 10 bases. Germline trimming cut 6 bases from V and 5 bases from J; bases unmatched to any gene: 4. The CDR3 contains 14 residues. Germline V gene lookup returns CDR1 MNHEY and CDR2 SVGAGI. The CDR3 DNA follows: TGTGCCAGCAGGCGACAGGGGGCGCAAAACATTCAGTACTTC. Translation gives CASRRQGAQNIQYF.

The chain employs TRBV2 and TRBJ1-5, with D possibly matching TRBD1 (6 bases). V was shortened by 6 bases and J by 0 bases, with 12 bases between the two germline ends. Per the germline V gene, CDR1 is SNHLY and CDR2 is FYNNEI. The CDR3 is 15 amino acids. The CDR3 reads CASRQDSHSNQPQHF. The DNA of the CDR3 is TGTGCCAGCAGACAGGACAGTCATAGCAATCAGCCCCAGCATTTT.